The TCR beta chain under discussion was sequenced for a study of blood T cell repertoires in COVID-19. Study details: Some COVID-19 samples were acute and others convalescent; all came from the United States, Italy and Spain.

The V and J ends lost 5 bases and 0 bases respectively, with 8 bases between them. The CDR3 contains 14 residues. CDR1 SGHNT and CDR2 YENEEA come from the germline V gene. Sequencing was performed with immunoSEQ multiplex PCR; in TCRdb, only in-frame clones are kept and a portion is missing. Of approximately 130,000 clones listed, around 86% were seen once; the top ten hold around 17%. This clonotype was obtained from a woman aged 45-60 years who had recovered from COVID-19. This chain joins TRBV11-3 and TRBJ2-1; D perhaps matches TRBD2 (6 bases). Specimen: peripheral blood. The CDR3: CASSRSGSYNEQFF. For the CDR3, the DNA is TGTGCCAGCAGCCGTAGCGGCTCCTACAATGAGCAGTTCTTC.